This TCR beta chain is drawn from a study of cytotoxic CD8 clonotypes in ibrutinib-treated CLL. Study-wide context: Among responders, around 25 were partial and 2 complete; after median roughly 68 months, around 14 stayed remitted and approximately 12 progressed. Points from the study as a whole: Once treatment began, public clonotypes, which were uncommon, contracted or stayed stable. Sampling times (in sustained-remission versus progressing patients) were not the same.

The CDR3 loop spans 16 amino acids. Trimming cost V 1 base and J 8 bases, with 17 bases left between them. Per germline, CDR1 MGHRA and CDR2 YSYEKL. Repertoires were generated with immunoSEQ multiplex PCR, while TCRdb's copy carries only in-frame clones and drops some. Seen here are approximately 280,000 clones, approximately 76% observed once, and the top ten hold roughly 6%. A word on this clone: Its matching antigen is unknown.

Here the sequenced sample was PBMCs, taken at disease progression, from a patient treated with ibrutinib. The receptor's source is a human donor with chronic lymphocytic leukemia. The chain employs TRBV4-1 and TRBJ1-4; D is perhaps TRBD1 (5 bases). In DNA, the CDR3 is TGCGCCAGCAGCCAAGGCGCAGGGACTACGAACGAAAAACTGTTTTTT. Translating it yields CASSQGAGTTNEKLFF.